This is a list of T cell receptor beta chains from one sample in a study of ipilimumab plus nivolumab after autologous stem cell transplantation. Only in-frame clones appear in the TCRdb table, and some are missing; sequencing was by immunoSEQ multiplex PCR. The sample includes 20,000 to 25,000 clones, 70% to 90% of them seen just once. Sequenced material: PBMCs, taken in a trial of ipilimumab plus nivolumab as post-transplant consolidation. Receptor source: a male donor with diffuse large B-cell lymphoma. The CDR3 runs from the conserved cysteine through the conserved F or W. The order of the fields is D gene, J gene, V gene, clone size, CDR3 DNA, CDR3 protein. The D gene is left open where the match is weak. A row's size may be missing; if present it is once, few, many or a size class.

-	TRBJ1-2	TRBV19	-	TGTGCCAGAGAATCCCGGGACAATAACTATGGCTACACCTTC	CARESRDNNYGYTF
TRBD1	TRBJ2-7	TRBV5-1	-	TGCGCCAGCAGCTCCCGGGACAGGCCTCTCGACGAGCAGTACTTC	CASSSRDRPLDEQYF
-	TRBJ2-1	TRBV19	-	TGTGCCAGTAGTTCGCACAGGGAGAAGGGATACAATGAGCAGTTCTTC	CASSSHREKGYNEQFF
TRBD1	TRBJ2-7	TRBV5-1	-	TGCGCCAGCAGCTTGGGGGACAGATACGAGCAGTACTTC	CASSLGDRYEQYF
TRBD1	TRBJ1-1	TRBV5-1	-	TGCGCCAGCAGCCTCCGGTCAGGGGACAGCACTGAAGCTTTCTTT	CASSLRSGDSTEAFF
TRBD1	TRBJ1-2	TRBV29-1	-	TGCAGCGTTGAGGCCGGGACAGGGGATACTTTC	CSVEAGTGDTF
-	TRBJ1-5	TRBV10-1	-	TGCGCCAGCAGTGAGGGCTTCAATCAGCCCCAGCATTTT	CASSEGFNQPQHF
-	TRBJ2-7	TRBV5-5	-	TGTGCCAGCAGCTTGGGGGCGGGGCTTGAGCAGTACTTC	CASSLGAGLEQYF
TRBD1	TRBJ2-7	TRBV6-5	-	TGTGCCAGCAGTTCACAGGGGGCAAACGAGCAGTACTTC	CASSSQGANEQYF
TRBD2	TRBJ2-1	TRBV15	-	TGTGCCACCAGCGACGGGGGGGTATTCAATGAGCAGTTCTTC	CATSDGGVFNEQFF
-	TRBJ1-1	TRBV4-1	-	TGCGCCAGCAGCCAAGATCTCGGTAGGGGTAGCACTGAAGCTTTCTTT	CASSQDLGRGSTEAFF
-	TRBJ2-7	TRBV27	few	TGTGCCAGCAGCTTATCCCGGGACCTAAGGGACGAGCAGTACTTC	CASSLSRDLRDEQYF
TRBD1	TRBJ2-2	TRBV5-1	-	TGCGCCAGCAGCTTGGTGCAGGGGGCTGCCGGGGAGCTGTTTTTT	CASSLVQGAAGELFF
-	TRBJ2-1	TRBV30	-	TGTGCCTCCACACGCGGACGTCGGTCCTACAATGAGCAGTTCTTC	CASTRGRRSYNEQFF
-	TRBJ1-2	TRBV6-5	-	TGTGCCAGCAGTTACTCGCCAGGGACCTATGGCTACACCTTC	CASSYSPGTYGYTF
TRBD2	TRBJ2-1	TRBV5-4	once	TGTGCCAGCAGCTTGTCCGGGGGGGGACACAATGAGCAGTTCTTC	CASSLSGGGHNEQFF
-	TRBJ2-3	TRBV5-1	-	TGCGCCAGCAGCCTGAGGATCAGCACAGATACGCAGTATTTT	CASSLRISTDTQYF
-	TRBJ2-3	TRBV30	-	TGTGCCTGGACGCGGGAAAACACAGATACGCAGTATTTT	CAWTRENTDTQYF
-	TRBJ1-1	TRBV2	large	TGTGCCAGCAGTGATAGAGCAGGGTCGGCTTTCTTT	CASSDRAGSAFF
-	TRBJ1-6	TRBV30	-	TGTGCCGAGAGGAGCTCCTATAATTCACCCCTCCACTTT	CAERSSYNSPLHF